This TCR beta chain comes out of a study of memory CD4+ T cells and cytomegalovirus serostatus. Whole-study findings and limits: Of 164 reported CMV TCRbeta sequences, around 62 were found in memory CD4+ repertoires.

TCRdb's table, derived via immunoSEQ multiplex PCR, lists solely in-frame clones and lacks some. The sample includes tens of thousands of clones, about four fifths of them seen just once. Single viable CD3+CD4+CD8-CD45RO+ cells were sorted as the memory CD4+ T cells. Per the germline V gene, CDR1 is LGHNA and CDR2 is YSLEER. The CDR3 is made up of 14 amino acids. V lost 4 bases, J lost 7 bases, and 17 bases lay in between. In regard to this clone: What it binds is not known.

The specimen was memory CD4+ T cells from blood. The chain uses TRBV4-3 and TRBJ2-7, with TRBD1 as a possible D gene (5 bases). The origin of this receptor is an adult in good health and CMV-seronegative. Some clones in this sample may be carry-over from other donors' samples. The DNA for the CDR3 is TGCGCCAGCAGCCCCCAATGGCAGGGTAGAGAGCAGTACTTC. Protein: CASSPQWQGREQYF.